This record looks at one TCR beta chain sequence and its context. This clone was recorded once. This clone's antigen is unknown. Base qualities are not at hand, and no much larger clone is one base apart. CDR1 and CDR2 are read off the germline V gene as SGDLS and YYNGEE. The junction shows trimming of 3 bases on V and 4 bases on J, plus 20 bases between the germline ends. There are 17 amino acids in the CDR3, from cysteine to phenylalanine inclusive. Kept here is only the CDR3 DNA, which spans 51 bases and is read in frame from base 1. This record belongs to a study of T cell responses to AZD1222 COVID-19 vaccine (dated by TCRdb to the early 2020s). Regarding the study in general: Because spike-specific TCR depth and breadth did not differ between the two schedules, AZD1222 recipients who got a second dose at roughly 4 weeks were pooled with those who got a second dose at roughly 12 weeks. A total of 230 to 250 trial participants underwent TCR sequencing, of whom around 200 received two doses of AZD1222 and around 26 received two doses of the MenACWY control vaccine. Trial participants were enrolled by age into 18-55, 56-69 and 70-plus year subgroups, with roughly 160, 29 and 62 TCR-sequenced participants respectively.

The CDR3 regions of human TCRbeta chains were subjected to immunosequencing. The original methods were these. Repertoire TCRs were matched against a reference library of SARS-CoV-2-specific TCRs generated with the MIRA antigen-specificity platform. Breadth meant the fraction of unique TCRs that were SARS-CoV-2-associated, whereas depth meant the fraction of total T cells that were SARS-CoV-2-associated. Using the MIRA data, every spike-specific TCR was mapped to the spike region that the TCR reacted to and assigned to either a CD4 or a CD8 class. Log10-transformed breadth and depth values were compared by one-way ANOVA with Sidak's multiple comparisons tests. TCRdb took this table from immuneACCESS and kept in-frame rearrangements with V and J called. Such tables lack part of the clones; where checked against another copy, unresolved V genes explain under half of the gap, and the rest is unexplained. Clonal size and the V and J genes are those of that table, whereas D and trimming came from the DNA. The sample table lists approximately 140,000 clones, more than 75% of them with a count of one. Of the sample, around 5% falls within the top ten clones.

The sample's time point, from its label and the paper: baseline before first vaccination. Samples from vaccinated people were obtained from the UK trials COV001 and COV002, which included a single-blind randomized controlled phase 2/3 trial of AZD1222 (ChAdOx1 nCoV-19) in healthy adults. For TCRbeta chain sequencing, PBMC samples were collected from trial participants at day 0 and at day 28 after the second dose. Broad study findings and their caveats: The whole spike protein was spanned by vaccine-associated CD4 TCRs, and dominant responses were seen in regions 160-218 and 743-854. Participants were mostly white British, with more females than males. The authors suggested clonal diversity may have been underestimated. Because no samples from the day 14 peak response were available, repertoires could be characterized only after the peak T cell response. In the small 56-69-year group, the increase in depth fell short of significance, most likely because of low power. Conclusions about previously exposed vaccinees were limited because only six AZD1222 recipients were SARS-CoV-2 seropositive at baseline. Spike-specific TCR breadth and depth rose significantly after two AZD1222 doses compared with day 0 and with MenACWY recipients. Reportedly, close to half of the unique spike-specific TCRs recognized epitopes lying outside the regions that are mutated in the B.1.351 and B.1.1.7 variants.

The V and J genes are TRBV9 and TRBJ1-3, with the D gene call left open. The sequence was obtained from an adult in good health. Material: peripheral blood, obtained on day 0 of AZD1222 vaccination. The DNA sequence is given as TGTGCCAGCAGCGGCTCTAATTACCGGACCGAGGGAAACACCATATATTTT. The encoded protein is CASSGSNYRTEGNTIYF.